Below are 24 T cell receptor beta chains sequenced from a single sample in a study of blood T cell repertoires in COVID-19 (dated by TCRdb to 2018 to 2021). Receptors were amplified or captured by the immunoSEQ multiplex PCR assay. Entries here come from immuneACCESS through TCRdb and include only in-frame sequences with V and J called. Some clones fail to appear in such tables; in the studies checked, an unresolved V gene covers under half of the shortfall, and the cause of the remainder is unknown. This sample holds 120,000 or so clones; around 82% were observed only once. The ten largest clones capture 9.5% to 13% of the sample. Input material: peripheral blood. The origin of the receptors is a human donor in a cohort sampled during active COVID-19.

V usage is TRBV6-5 and J usage is TRBJ2-5, with D perhaps matching TRBD1 (5 bases). The CDR3 totals 13 residues. Germline V gene sequence: CDR1 MNHEY, CDR2 SVGAGI. The V gene lost 2 bases and the J gene lost 3 bases, with 7 bases spanning the gap. CDR3 nucleotides: TGTGCCAGCAGTTACGCAGGGAAAGAGACCCAGTACTTC. This gives the protein CASSYAGKETQYF.

The rearrangement uses TRBV5-1 and TRBJ2-2; maybe TRBD1 (6 bases). This CDR3 comprises 16 residues. The germline gives CDR1 SGHRS, CDR2 YFSETQ. V lost 1 base and J 5 bases, leaving 15 bases between the germline ends. Here the CDR3 DNA reads TGCGCCAGCAGCTTGCGTCAGGGGAGAGAGACCGGGGAGCTGTTTTTT. Its translation is CASSLRQGRETGELFF. Filled out from reference TRBV5-1 and TRBJ2-2, the complete variable domain reads KAGVTQTPRYLIKTRGQQVTLSCSPISGHRSVSWYQQTPGQGLQFLFEYFSETQRNKGNFPGRFSGRQFSNSRSEMNVSTLELGDSALYLCASSLRQGRETGELFFGEGSRLTVL.

The chain joins TRBV5-6 to TRBJ1-2; TRBD1 agrees at 8 bases. CDR3 length equals 16 residues. J was trimmed by 0 bases and V by 4 bases; bases with no gene match: 8. Germline CDR1 and CDR2: SGHDT and YYEEEE. CDR3 coding DNA: TGTGCCAGCAGCCTAGGACAGGGCCAGGCTAACTATGGCTACACCTTC. It specifies CASSLGQGQANYGYTF.

The genes are TRBV9 and TRBJ2-2; D not certain. Trimming left V 2 bases short and J 1 base short, with 12 bases between. Germline CDR1 and CDR2: SGDLS and YYNGEE. The length of the CDR3 is 16 residues. CDR3 nucleotide sequence: TGTGCCAGCAGCGTTTACGCTCCAGAGAACACCGGGGAGCTGTTTTTT. Translation gives CASSVYAPENTGELFF.

The chain employs TRBV7-8 and TRBJ1-1, with TRBD1 matching 8 bases. This CDR3 has 14 amino acids. With 5 bases clipped from V and 4 bases from J, the junction kept 6 bases outside the gene matches. Germline V gives CDR1 SGHVS, CDR2 FQNEAQ. In DNA form, the CDR3 reads TGTGCCAGCAGCAGAACAGGGGGGGGCACTGAAGCTTTCTTT. This gives the protein CASSRTGGGTEAFF.

This clone was observed a single time. The J gene is TRBJ2-4, the V gene TRBV24-1; 12 positions agree with TRBD1. The trim removed 4 bases at V and 4 bases at J, leaving 10 bases unmatched. Germline CDR1 reads KGHDR; CDR2 reads SFDVKD. The CDR3 is made up of 18 amino acids. The CDR3 DNA is TGTGCCACCAGTGAGACGAAGGGGACAGGGGGCTCAAAAAACATTCAGTACTTC. Translated, it gives CATSETKGTGGSKNIQYF.

The chain has TRBV12-3 or TRBV12-4 and TRBJ1-2, with 8 bases that match TRBD1. The length of the CDR3 is 13 residues. Trimming took 5 bases from V and 3 from J; bases not matched to a gene: 2. The CDR3 coding sequence is TGTGCCAGCAGTCAGGGGGCCGACTATGGCTACACCTTC. Its protein product is CASSQGADYGYTF.

The CDR3 loop is CASSLGQGANNSPLHF. The CDR3 DNA reads TGTGCCAGCAGCCTGGGACAGGGGGCAAATAATTCACCCCTCCACTTT. This sequence joins TRBV7-9 and TRBJ1-6; 12 bases are shared with TRBD1. V lost 5 bases and J lost 5; bases outside the gene matches: 4. The germline V gene encodes CDR1 SEHNR and CDR2 FQNEAQ (reference sequence). CDR3 length: 16 residues. Full variable domain (missing parts from reference TRBV7-9 and TRBJ1-6): DTGVSQNPRHKITKRGQNVTFRCDPISEHNRLYWYRQTLGQGPEFLTYFQNEAQLEKSRLLSDRFSAERPKGSFSTLEIQRTEQGDSAMYLCASSLGQGANNSPLHFGNGTRLTVT.

V gene TRBV28 combines with J gene TRBJ2-5; possible D gene TRBD1, 6 bases. Germline loops: CDR1 MDHEN, CDR2 SYDVKM. The V and J ends lost 0 bases and 5 bases respectively, with 13 bases between them. The CDR3 extends over 15 amino acids. CDR3 sequence reads: CASSLWGHSSETQYF. CDR3 coding DNA: TGTGCCAGCAGTTTATGGGGACACTCCTCCGAGACCCAGTACTTC. Complete variable domain (other parts from reference TRBV28 and TRBJ2-5): DVKVTQSSRYLVKRTGEKVFLECVQDMDHENMFWYRQDPGLGLRLIYFSYDVKMKEKGDIPEGYSVSREKKERFSLILESASTNQTSMYLCASSLWGHSSETQYFGPGTRLLVL.

J is TRBJ1-5 and V is TRBV21-1; the DNA was not used to check the table's D call, TRBD1. TRBV21-1 is classified as a pseudogene. The CDR3 extends over 18 amino acids. CDR3 in amino acids: CASSMGPQGEEGNQPQHF. The CDR3 DNA is TGTGCCAGCAGCATGGGTCCACAGGGGGAGGAGGGCAATCAGCCCCAGCATTTT.

The gene calls are TRBV24-1 and TRBJ1-4; 8 bases agree with TRBD1. The CDR3 is 15 residues long. V lost 4 bases, J lost 8 bases, and 8 bases stayed unmatched. Germline assignment: CDR1 KGHDR and CDR2 SFDVKD. The CDR3 DNA follows: TGTGCCACCAGTGAGTCCGGGACAGGAGGGGAAAAACTGTTTTTT. Translating it yields CATSESGTGGEKLFF.

CDR3 bases: TGCGCCAGCAGCCAAGAACGGGGGGGCCCCGGAGAGACCCAGTACTTC. Encoded protein: CASSQERGGPGETQYF. The chain couples TRBV4-3 to TRBJ2-5, with 8 bases aligning to TRBD2. Germline CDR1 LGHNA, CDR2 YSLEER. This CDR3 region has 16 residues. V gave up 0 bases and J gave up 4 bases; unmatched junction bases: 7.

The chain combines TRBV29-1 with TRBJ2-7; 9 nucleotides align to TRBD1. The CDR3 is 14 amino acids. The germline gives CDR1 SQVTM, CDR2 ANQGSEA. V dropped 4 bases and J dropped 3; count of bases not matched to a gene: 7. Written as DNA, the CDR3 is TGCAGCGTTGGGATACAGGGGGCCAGCTACGAGCAGTACTTC. Translation gives CSVGIQGASYEQYF.

This clone appeared a few times. The J gene is TRBJ1-4, the V gene TRBV6-5; TRBD1 is a possible D gene (6 bases). Trimming cost V 3 bases and J 8 bases, with 13 bases left between them. The CDR3 consists of 14 residues. Germline values: CDR1 MNHEY, CDR2 SVGAGI. The CDR3 sequence: CASSYTSGQEKLFF. CDR3 nucleotides: TGTGCCAGCAGTTATACTTCCGGACAGGAAAAACTGTTTTTT.

V usage is TRBV2 and J usage is TRBJ2-2, with TRBD2 matching 7 bases. Trimming removed 6 bases from V and 0 bases from J; junction bases left unmatched: 4. The CDR3 consists of 15 residues. Germline V lookup: CDR1 SNHLY, CDR2 FYNNEI. In DNA, the CDR3 is TGTGCCAGCAGAGTTACTAGCGCGAACACCGGGGAGCTGTTTTTT. Amino acids: CASRVTSANTGELFF.

DNA for the CDR3: TGCGCCAGCAGCTTGGGAGGGACTAGCGGGGACAATACGCAGTATTTT. Translated: CASSLGGTSGDNTQYF. The chain joins TRBV5-1 to TRBJ2-3; 13 bases agree with TRBD2. The germline gives CDR1 SGHRS, CDR2 YFSETQ. The CDR3 spans 16 residues. Unmatched junction bases numbered 5, after V lost 0 bases and J lost 7 bases.

This clone came up a few times. The chain has TRBV2 and TRBJ1-5; the D is unclear. Looked up from germline, CDR1 is SNHLY and CDR2 is FYNNEI. This CDR3 comprises 13 residues. V lost 2 bases and J 5 bases, leaving 7 bases between the germline ends. The CDR3: CASSERRDQPQHF. CDR3 in DNA: TGTGCCAGCAGTGAACGGAGGGATCAGCCCCAGCATTTT.

Only a few counts were recorded for this clone. The chain links TRBV18 to TRBJ1-1; D is perhaps TRBD1 (6 bases). Germline CDR1 reads KGHSH; CDR2 reads LQKENI. The CDR3 is made up of 14 amino acids. V was clipped by 5 bases and J by 2 bases, with 12 bases between them. The CDR3 loop is CASSNTGQNTEAFF. In nucleotides, the CDR3 is TGTGCCAGCTCAAACACAGGGCAAAACACTGAAGCTTTCTTT. The full variable domain, in which reference TRBV18 and TRBJ1-1 provide the parts outside the CDR3, is NAGVMQNPRHLVRRRGQEARLRCSPMKGHSHVYWYRQLPEEGLKFMVYLQKENIIDESGMPKERFSAEFPKEGPSILRIQQVVRGDSAAYFCASSNTGQNTEAFFGQGTRLTVV.

The chain employs TRBV10-3 and TRBJ2-3; a possible D gene is TRBD2 (5 bases). Trimming stripped 3 bases from V and 5 bases from J, with 12 bases between. The germline gives CDR1 ENHRY, CDR2 SYGVKD. The CDR3 consists of 14 residues. CDR3: CAISESPGEDTQYF. DNA of the CDR3: TGTGCCATCAGTGAAAGCCCCGGGGAAGATACGCAGTATTTT.

The V call is TRBV24-1, the J call TRBJ2-3, with 7 bases aligning to TRBD1. CDR1 and CDR2 from the germline V gene are KGHDR and SFDVKD. V shed 4 bases, J shed 1 base, and the junction held 4 bases outside the gene matches. There are 15 residues in the CDR3. CDR3 sequence (DNA): TGTGCCACCAGTGACTATACAGGGGGCACAGATACGCAGTATTTT. Its protein product is CATSDYTGGTDTQYF.

This chain links TRBV7-8 with TRBJ1-2, with 7 positions matching TRBD1. The CDR3 contains 16 residues. Germline values: CDR1 SGHVS, CDR2 FQNEAQ. V lost 4 bases to trimming and J lost 8 bases; unmatched junction nucleotides: 16. CDR3 residues: CASSSRGTVRSRGYTF. The CDR3, as DNA: TGTGCCAGCAGCTCCAGAGGGACAGTCCGTTCTCGAGGCTACACCTTC.

The DNA for the CDR3 is TGCGCCAGCAGCTTGGACGGGTCGGGCTACGAGCAGTACTTC. Its translation: CASSLDGSGYEQYF. J is TRBJ2-7 and V is TRBV5-1; D not resolved. V lost 0 bases to trimming and J lost 3 bases, with 10 bases between them. The CDR3 runs 14 residues. Germline V gene data show CDR1 as SGHRS and CDR2 as YFSETQ.

The rearrangement joins TRBV7-2 to TRBJ2-5, with D perhaps matching TRBD1 (6 bases). In germline, CDR1 is SGHTA, CDR2 FQGNSA. CDR3 length: 13 amino acids. Trimming stripped 1 base from V and 9 bases from J, with 12 bases between. CDR3 sequence reads: CASSLDTYRAQYF. CDR3 nucleotide sequence: TGTGCCAGCAGCTTAGATACTTACAGGGCCCAGTACTTC.

The chain joins TRBV28 to TRBJ1-1; D is unclear. This CDR3 region has 15 residues. The V and J ends lost 4 bases and 1 base respectively, with 13 bases between them. CDR1 and CDR2 (germline): MDHEN, SYDVKM. The CDR3 nucleotides are TGTGCCAGCAGTTCCCAGGCAGCCCGGAACACTGAAGCTTTCTTT. Translated: CASSSQAARNTEAFF.